Below, 21 T cell receptor beta chains from the same sample are listed, as sequenced in a study of T-cell memory formation after mild COVID-19. TCRdb re-called the 5' RACE reads with MiXCR, one entry per CDR3 protein. The sample has 120,000 or so distinct CDR3 sequences, around a sixth seen once; the top ten hold approximately 15%. Input material: PBMCs or a T cell subset sorted from them (not recorded which). These TCRs come from an adult woman who had mild COVID-19 (a few samples of this study predate the infection). Cell type and time point are not known.

The V call is TRBV18, the J call TRBJ2-5; D is unclear. V dropped 2 bases and J dropped 4 bases, with 8 bases sitting between them. The CDR3 is 13 amino acids. The germline V gene encodes CDR1 KGHSH and CDR2 LQKENI. This chain's CDR3 is CASSPDESETQYF. The CDR3, as DNA: TGTGCCAGCTCACCAGATGAATCAGAGACCCAGTACTTC.

The V gene is TRBV12-5, the J gene TRBJ1-1; D is uncertain. Germline V CDR1 and CDR2: LGHNT, FRNRAP. CDR3 length equals 13 residues. The V end was cut by 1 base, the J end by 1 base, with 4 bases between. The CDR3: CASGLGQNTEAFF. The CDR3 region has the DNA TGTGCTAGTGGTTTGGGACAGAACACTGAAGCTTTCTTT.

The rearrangement joins TRBV12-3 or TRBV12-4 to TRBJ2-1; maybe TRBD1 (6 bases). Trimming took off 3 bases at V and 4 bases at J, with 13 bases between the two ends. This CDR3 spans 15 amino acids. The CDR3, as DNA: TGTGCCAGCAGTTTGCGGCAGGGGATGTACAATGAGCAGTTCTTC. Translated: CASSLRQGMYNEQFF.

This clonotype has a count of ten or more. The V gene is TRBV5-1, the J gene TRBJ2-1, with 7 nucleotides matching TRBD1. CDR3 length: 15 residues. Germline CDR1 SGHRS, CDR2 YFSETQ. The J segment lost 6 bases and the V segment lost 1 base, leaving 7 bases of the junction unmatched. Here the CDR3 DNA reads TGCGCCAGCAGCTTGAGTTTGGCAGGGGGCAATGAGCAGTTCTTC. Protein: CASSLSLAGGNEQFF. Full variable domain (outside the CDR3, taken from reference TRBV5-1 and TRBJ2-1): KAGVTQTPRYLIKTRGQQVTLSCSPISGHRSVSWYQQTPGQGLQFLFEYFSETQRNKGNFPGRFSGRQFSNSRSEMNVSTLELGDSALYLCASSLSLAGGNEQFFGPGTRLTVL.

The chain has TRBV5-1 and TRBJ1-5; D may be TRBD1 (5 bases). The germline gives CDR1 SGHRS, CDR2 YFSETQ. The CDR3 runs to 15 residues. The V gene lost 0 bases and the J gene lost 5 bases, with 12 bases spanning the gap. The CDR3: CASSLGGRVDQPQHF. Here the CDR3 DNA reads TGCGCCAGCAGCTTGGGGGGCAGGGTTGATCAGCCCCAGCATTTT.

This clonotype has more than one count but fewer than ten. The genes are TRBV3-1 and TRBJ2-3; 11 nucleotides align to TRBD2. Trimming at V came to 0 bases and at J to 10 bases, leaving 6 bases not matched to a gene. Germline CDR1 is LGHDT and CDR2 is YNNKEL (reference sequence). The CDR3 is 15 amino acids. The CDR3 DNA is TGTGCCAGCAGCCAAGAGCTAGCGGGAGGCCACCCGCAGTATTTT. Its protein is CASSQELAGGHPQYF.

This clonotype has more than one count but fewer than ten. This sequence joins TRBV20-1 and TRBJ2-5, with D tentatively TRBD2 (6 bases). CDR1 is DFQATT and CDR2 is SNEGSKA in the germline V gene (reference sequence). This CDR3 is 14 amino acids long. V was trimmed by 6 bases and J by 7 bases, leaving 21 bases between them. CDR3 DNA sequence: TGCAGTGCGCGGCGGGACCTCGAAGGAGCGACCCAGTACTTC. It encodes CSARRDLEGATQYF.

The CDR3 nucleotides read TGTGCCAGCAGTTATGCGGGGTACACAGATACGCAGTATTTT. As protein: CASSYAGYTDTQYF. The chain is built from TRBV6-5 and TRBJ2-3; tentative D call: TRBD2 (6 bases). V was cut by 3 bases and J by 2 bases, with 9 bases left in between. There are 14 residues in the CDR3. In germline, CDR1 is MNHEY, CDR2 SVGAGI.

This clonotype was detected only a few times. The V call is TRBV19, the J call TRBJ2-7; a possible D gene is TRBD1 (6 bases). Trimming stripped 3 bases from V and 3 bases from J, with 12 bases between. The CDR3 totals 14 residues. Germline-derived CDR1 and CDR2 are LNHDA and SQIVND (reference sequence). The CDR3 loop is CASSIPGVLYEQYF. As DNA, the CDR3 is TGTGCCAGTAGTATCCCAGGGGTCCTCTACGAGCAGTACTTC.

J is TRBJ1-1 and V is TRBV19, with D tentatively TRBD1 (6 bases). Germline CDR1 reads LNHDA; CDR2 reads SQIVND (reference sequence). The CDR3 has 17 amino acids. V lost 8 bases and J lost 4, with 26 bases in between. The CDR3 reads CASRLWDTGGRGTEAFF. The CDR3 DNA reads as TGTGCCAGTCGGCTTTGGGACACGGGAGGAAGGGGCACTGAAGCTTTCTTT. Looking up the rest from reference TRBV19 and TRBJ1-1 gives the full variable domain: DGGITQSPKYLFRKEGQNVTLSCEQNLNHDAMYWYRQDPGQGLRLIYYSQIVNDFQKGDIAEGYSVSREKKESFPLTVTSAQKNPTAFYLCASRLWDTGGRGTEAFFGQGTRLTVV.

V usage is TRBV12-3 or TRBV12-4 and J usage is TRBJ2-7; 7 positions agree with TRBD1. J lost 2 bases, V lost 6 bases, and 10 bases had no gene match. The CDR3 loop spans 15 amino acids. The CDR3 nucleotides are TGTGCCAGCAGGAAAGGGACAGAATTTCCCTACGAGCAGTACTTC. Its translation: CASRKGTEFPYEQYF.

The V gene is TRBV9, the J gene TRBJ2-1, with 7 nucleotides matching TRBD1. V shed 5 bases and J 4 bases; nucleotides not matched to a gene: 9. Per the germline V gene, CDR1 is SGDLS and CDR2 is YYNGEE. CDR3 size: 15 residues. This CDR3 is CASRSRQGQYNEQFF. Here the CDR3 DNA reads TGTGCCAGCAGATCCCGACAGGGACAATACAATGAGCAGTTCTTC.

This clonotype was observed a few times. This chain connects TRBV6-5 to TRBJ1-2, with D unresolved. CDR3 length equals 14 residues. V lost 5 bases and J 8 bases, leaving 18 bases between the germline ends. Germline CDR1 is MNHEY and CDR2 is SVGAGI. CDR3 nucleotides: TGTGCCAGCAGTGCCTCCGGCCCCGTGGGCGGCTACACCTTC. Translation: CASSASGPVGGYTF.

The V gene is TRBV7-2, the J gene TRBJ2-3, with D perhaps TRBD2 (6 bases). The germline V gene has CDR1 SGHTA and CDR2 FQGNSA. The CDR3 is 11 amino acids. V dropped 5 bases and J dropped 7 bases, with 7 bases sitting between them. CDR3 sequence: CASSRGYTQYF. The CDR3 nucleotides read TGTGCCAGCAGCCGGGGGTATACGCAGTATTTT. Drawing the rest from reference TRBV7-2 and TRBJ2-3, the complete variable domain is GAGVSQSPSNKVTEKGKDVELRCDPISGHTALYWYRQSLGQGLEFLIYFQGNSAPDKSGLPSDRFSAERTGGSVSTLTIQRTQQEDSAVYLCASSRGYTQYFGPGTRLTVL.

The chain recombines TRBV19 with TRBJ2-1, with unresolved D. V lost 1 base to trimming and J lost 2 bases, with 9 bases between them. The CDR3 runs 15 residues. Germline loops: CDR1 LNHDA, CDR2 SQIVND (reference sequence). The CDR3 coding sequence is TGTGCCAGTAGTATAGGAGTTAGCCCCTACAATGAGCAGTTCTTC. Amino acids: CASSIGVSPYNEQFF.

This clonotype has just a few counts. The rearrangement joins TRBV30 to TRBJ2-5; weak D call: TRBD2 (5 bases). CDR1 is GTSNPN and CDR2 is SVGIG in the germline V gene (reference sequence). V lost 5 bases and J lost 3, with 13 bases in between. This CDR3 region has 13 residues. CDR3 sequence reads: CAWGGQSKETQYF. The CDR3 DNA follows: TGTGCCTGGGGCGGGCAGTCAAAAGAGACCCAGTACTTC.

This clonotype was counted ten times or more. V is TRBV7-6 and J is TRBJ2-3, with TRBD2 as a possible D gene (5 bases). The CDR3 is made up of 14 amino acids. Trimming removed 8 bases from V and 6 bases from J, with 18 bases in between. The germline CDR1 and CDR2 sequences are SGHVS and FNYEAQ. CDR3 loop: CASRKDWELDTQYF. CDR3 DNA sequence: TGTGCCAGCCGAAAGGACTGGGAGTTGGATACGCAGTATTTT. Drawing the rest from reference TRBV7-6 and TRBJ2-3, the complete variable domain is GAGVSQSPRYKVTKRGQDVALRCDPISGHVSLYWYRQALGQGPEFLTYFNYEAQQDKSGLPNDRFSAERPEGSISTLTIQRTEQRDSAMYRCASRKDWELDTQYFGPGTRLTVL.

The chain joins TRBV29-1 to TRBJ2-3; 9 bases are a match to TRBD1. Germline-derived CDR1 and CDR2 are SQVTM and ANQGSEA. The CDR3 runs 13 residues. With 7 bases clipped from V and 3 bases from J, the junction kept 5 bases outside the gene matches. This CDR3 is CSAYDRGTDTQYF. The CDR3, as DNA: TGCAGCGCTTATGACAGGGGGACAGATACGCAGTATTTT.

This clonotype was found many times. The genes are TRBV7-9 and TRBJ2-1; TRBD1 might be the D (7 bases). Germline lookup yields CDR1 SEHNR and CDR2 FQNEAQ (reference sequence). V gave up 9 bases and J gave up 2 bases, with 11 bases separating them. The CDR3 loop spans 13 amino acids. For the CDR3, the DNA is TGTGCCAGTCAGGGGGAGGCCTACAATGAGCAGTTCTTC. The encoded protein is CASQGEAYNEQFF.

The gene calls are TRBV30 and TRBJ1-4; no clear D. Germline CDR1 is GTSNPN and CDR2 is SVGIG (reference sequence). The germline V and J ends were trimmed by 1 base and 3 bases, with 6 bases remaining between them. The CDR3 sequence is 13 residues long. The CDR3 DNA reads as TGTGCCTGGAGTGGGGCGGCTAATGAAAAACTGTTTTTT. Translating gives CAWSGAANEKLFF.

This clonotype has a handful of counts. The V gene is TRBV7-8, the J gene TRBJ2-4; D is possibly TRBD2 (6 bases). CDR1 and CDR2 (germline): SGHVS, FQNEAQ. Between the trimmed V and J ends, which lost 5 bases and 1 base, there was a span of 15 bases. The CDR3 consists of 16 residues. The CDR3 region is CASSPSGGVAKNIQYF. For the CDR3, the DNA is TGTGCCAGCAGCCCGTCAGGAGGGGTTGCCAAAAACATTCAGTACTTC.